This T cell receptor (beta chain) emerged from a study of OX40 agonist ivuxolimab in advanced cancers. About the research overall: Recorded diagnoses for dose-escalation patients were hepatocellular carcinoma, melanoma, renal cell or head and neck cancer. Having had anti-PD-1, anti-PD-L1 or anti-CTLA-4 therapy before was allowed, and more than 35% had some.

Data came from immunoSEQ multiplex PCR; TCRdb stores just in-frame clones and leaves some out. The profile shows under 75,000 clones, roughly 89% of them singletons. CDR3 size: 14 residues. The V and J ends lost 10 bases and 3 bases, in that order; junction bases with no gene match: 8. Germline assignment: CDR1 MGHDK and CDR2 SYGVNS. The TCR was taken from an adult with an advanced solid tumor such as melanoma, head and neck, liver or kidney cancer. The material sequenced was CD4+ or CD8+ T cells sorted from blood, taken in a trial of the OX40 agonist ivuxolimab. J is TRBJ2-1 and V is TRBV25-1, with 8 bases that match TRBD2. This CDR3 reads CATLREGGYNEQFF. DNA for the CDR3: TGTGCCACCCTACGGGAGGGGGGCTACAATGAGCAGTTCTTC.